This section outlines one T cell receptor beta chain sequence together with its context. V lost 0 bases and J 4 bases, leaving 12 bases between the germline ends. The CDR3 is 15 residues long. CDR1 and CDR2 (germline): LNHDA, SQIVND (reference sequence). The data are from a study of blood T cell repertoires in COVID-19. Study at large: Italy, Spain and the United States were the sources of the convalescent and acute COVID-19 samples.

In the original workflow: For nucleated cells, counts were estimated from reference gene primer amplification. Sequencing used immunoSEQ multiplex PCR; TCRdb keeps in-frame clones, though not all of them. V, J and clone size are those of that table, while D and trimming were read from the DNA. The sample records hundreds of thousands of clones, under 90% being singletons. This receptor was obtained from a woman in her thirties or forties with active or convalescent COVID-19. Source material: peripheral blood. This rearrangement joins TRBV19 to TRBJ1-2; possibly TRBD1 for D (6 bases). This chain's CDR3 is CASSIDTQGTYGYTF. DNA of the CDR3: TGTGCCAGTAGTATAGATACCCAGGGGACCTATGGCTACACCTTC.